These 26 T cell receptor beta chains were sequenced from one sample in a study of molecular identifiers for immune sequencing clone quantification. One entry per CDR3 protein results from TCRdb running MiXCR on the PCR reads. Of about 640,000 distinct CDR3 sequences in the sample, less than 20% were seen once. What was sequenced was naive CD8+ T cells from blood, with Jurkat cell RNA spiked in. The subset here: FACS-sorted CD8+CD4-CCR7+CD45RA+ naive T cells. Receptor source: a human donor in good health. Some libraries in this study had Jurkat cell RNA spiked in.

The chain employs TRBV10-3 and TRBJ1-2, with TRBD1 matching 10 bases. Trimming took 2 bases from V and 0 from J; bases not matched to a gene: 6. The germline V gene has CDR1 ENHRY and CDR2 SYGVKD. This CDR3 contains 17 residues. CDR3 sequence: CAISEGDRGSANYGYTF. CDR3 DNA: TGTGCCATCAGTGAGGGGGACAGGGGTTCTGCTAACTATGGCTACACCTTC.

Ten or more counts support this clonotype. V and J are TRBV5-4 and TRBJ2-7; 7 bases agree with TRBD2. The CDR3 runs to 13 residues. Germline values: CDR1 SGHNT, CDR2 YYREEE (reference sequence). The V segment lost 2 bases and the J segment 2 bases; nucleotides outside the gene matches: 1. The CDR3 loop is CASSFGGAYEQYF. The CDR3 nucleotides are TGTGCCAGCAGCTTTGGGGGGGCCTACGAGCAGTACTTC. Full variable domain (remainder filled in from reference TRBV5-4 and TRBJ2-7): ETGVTQSPTHLIKTRGQQVTLRCSSQSGHNTVSWYQQALGQGPQFIFQYYREEENGRGNFPPRFSGLQFPNYSSELNVNALELDDSALYLCASSFGGAYEQYFGPGTRLTVT.

This clonotype was observed at least ten times. The chain recombines TRBV20-1 with TRBJ2-2; 8 nucleotides line up with TRBD1. Trimming removed 8 bases from V and 0 bases from J; junction bases left unmatched: 5. The CDR3 covers 14 residues. Germline V lookup: CDR1 DFQATT, CDR2 SNEGSKA (reference sequence). CDR3 coding DNA: TGCAGTAGGGGACAGGACTCGAACACCGGGGAGCTGTTTTTT. This encodes CSRGQDSNTGELFF.

This clonotype has a count of ten or more. J is TRBJ1-3 and V is TRBV7-9; D is uncertain. CDR1 is SEHNR, CDR2 FQNEAQ, per germline (reference sequence). The length of the CDR3 is 13 residues. V was trimmed by 1 base and J by 8 bases, leaving 9 bases between them. The CDR3 DNA is TGTGCCAGCAGCTTAGTCGGGGTAGACACCATATATTTT. Amino acid sequence: CASSLVGVDTIYF. Supplemented by reference TRBV7-9 and TRBJ1-3, the full variable domain reads DTGVSQNPRHKITKRGQNVTFRCDPISEHNRLYWYRQTLGQGPEFLTYFQNEAQLEKSRLLSDRFSAERPKGSFSTLEIQRTEQGDSAMYLCASSLVGVDTIYFGEGSWLTVV.

This clonotype was detected many times. V usage is TRBV5-6 and J usage is TRBJ2-3; D is ambiguous. Looked up from germline, CDR1 is SGHDT and CDR2 is YYEEEE. This CDR3 contains 16 residues. Trimming left V 0 bases short and J 5 bases short, with 16 bases between. The CDR3 protein is CASSLVPFRLGDTQYF. The CDR3 bases are TGTGCCAGCAGCTTGGTGCCCTTCCGGCTTGGAGATACGCAGTATTTT.

In the case of this clonotype: This clone may be a read error of a much larger clone one base away. This rearrangement joins TRBV6-6 to TRBJ2-1, with 11 bases aligning to TRBD1. The germline CDR1 and CDR2 sequences are MNHNY and SVGAGI (reference sequence). The CDR3 loop spans 16 amino acids. The CDR3 nucleotides read TGTGCCGGCAGCCCATTCCGGGACAGGGGGATCCATGAGCAGTTCTTC. It codes for CAGSPFRDRGIHEQFF.

The table lists this clonotype with many counts. The rearrangement links TRBV27 to TRBJ2-2; no firm D call. CDR1 and CDR2 from the germline V gene are MNHEY and SMNVEV (reference sequence). The CDR3 covers 13 residues. Deletions cut 8 bases from V and 6 bases from J, with 13 bases between. This CDR3 reads CASSALAPGELFF. CDR3 bases: TGTGCCAGCTCCGCATTGGCCCCCGGGGAGCTGTTTTTT.

To note about this clonotype: A much larger clonotype is one base distant, so this may be a read error. V and J are TRBV30 and TRBJ2-3, with D perhaps assigned TRBD1 or TRBD2 (6 bases each). The CDR3 totals 16 residues. The germline V gene has CDR1 GTSNPN and CDR2 SVGIG (reference sequence). As DNA, the CDR3 is TGTGCCTGGAGTCATCCCGGGGGCCCCGGAGCAGATATGCAGTATTTT. Its translation: CAWSHPGGPGADMQYF.

As to this clonotype: Germline is not matched at one junction end, which may reflect a read error. This rearrangement joins TRBV19 to TRBJ2-2, with D possibly TRBD1 on 6 matching bases. The V gene's germline CDR1 is LNHDA and CDR2 SQIVND (reference sequence). CDR3 length equals 13 residues. The CDR3 bases are TGTGCCAGTAGCGAAACAGGGTCCGGGGAGCTGTCTTTT. As protein: CASSETGSGELSF. The whole variable domain, remainder taken from reference TRBV19 and TRBJ2-2, is DGGITQSPKYLFRKEGQNVTLSCEQNLNHDAMYWYRQDPGQGLRLIYYSQIVNDFQKGDIAEGYSVSREKKESFPLTVTSAQKNPTAFYLCASSETGSGELSFGEGSRLTVL.

Only a few counts were recorded for this clonotype. CDR3 region: CASSATGIGELFF. In DNA form, the CDR3 reads TGTGCCAGTAGTGCGACAGGGATCGGGGAGCTGTTTTTT. The rearrangement links TRBV19 to TRBJ2-2; 7 positions match TRBD1. The ends lost 5 bases at V and 7 bases at J; junction bases unmatched: 4. The germline V gene encodes CDR1 LNHDA and CDR2 SQIVND (reference sequence). The CDR3 runs 13 residues.

This clonotype was detected only a few times. The chain carries TRBV19 and TRBJ1-5; no firm D call. Germline loops: CDR1 LNHDA, CDR2 SQIVND (reference sequence). Between the trimmed V and J ends, which lost 4 bases and 5 bases, there was a span of 9 bases. The CDR3 runs to 13 residues. The CDR3 sequence is CASSTWSDQPQHF. CDR3 nucleotide sequence: TGTGCCAGTAGTACATGGTCCGATCAGCCCCAGCATTTT.

This sequence joins TRBV19 and TRBJ2-7; 11 bases align to TRBD2. This CDR3 has 17 amino acids. CDR1 is LNHDA, CDR2 SQIVND, per germline (reference sequence). The ends lost 4 bases at V and 0 bases at J; junction bases unmatched: 8. The chain's CDR3 is CASSTSGRRATSYEQYF. CDR3 coding DNA: TGTGCCAGTAGTACTAGCGGGAGGAGGGCGACCTCCTACGAGCAGTACTTC. Looking up the rest from reference TRBV19 and TRBJ2-7 gives the full variable domain: DGGITQSPKYLFRKEGQNVTLSCEQNLNHDAMYWYRQDPGQGLRLIYYSQIVNDFQKGDIAEGYSVSREKKESFPLTVTSAQKNPTAFYLCASSTSGRRATSYEQYFGPGTRLTVT.

This clonotype appeared many times. The chain recombines TRBV19 with TRBJ2-7, with TRBD1 matching over 9 bases. The CDR3 sequence is 15 residues long. J lost 3 bases, V lost 5 bases, and 8 bases had no gene match. The germline gives CDR1 LNHDA, CDR2 SQIVND (reference sequence). The CDR3 nucleotides are TGTGCCAGTAGTGTTACAGGGGGCGAGGACTACGAGCAGTACTTC. Encoded protein: CASSVTGGEDYEQYF.

In the case of this clonotype: This could be a read error, since a much larger clone is one nucleotide away. The CDR3 DNA follows: TGTGCCAGCAGTCAGGACATGGATGATGAAAAACTGTTTTTT. It codes for CASSQDMDDEKLFF. V is TRBV28 and J is TRBJ1-4, with D perhaps TRBD1 (5 bases). The CDR3 runs 14 residues. Germline-derived CDR1 and CDR2 are MDHEN and SYDVKM. The germline V and J ends were trimmed by 5 bases and 6 bases, with 13 bases remaining between them.

In its sample, this clonotype was seen a few times. The chain carries TRBV5-5 and TRBJ2-7; the D is unclear. This CDR3 is built from 14 residues. Trimming took 0 bases from V and 7 from J, leaving 14 bases between them. The germline CDR1 and CDR2 sequences are SGHKS and YYEKEE (reference sequence). In nucleotides, the CDR3 is TGTGCCAGCAGCTTGGCTGACCGCTGGGGAGAGCAGTACTTC. Translated, it gives CASSLADRWGEQYF.

This clonotype showed up many times. The chain joins TRBV7-9 to TRBJ2-3; D unresolved. Germline CDR1 reads SEHNR; CDR2 reads FQNEAQ (reference sequence). Trimming took off 5 bases at V and 4 bases at J, with 16 bases between the two ends. The CDR3 totals 15 residues. In nucleotides, the CDR3 is TGTGCCAGCAGCCCGGGCCCCTCCCTTGCAGATACGCAGTATTTT. This encodes CASSPGPSLADTQYF.

This clonotype was found many times. This chain links TRBV7-6 with TRBJ2-5; D possibly uses TRBD1 or TRBD2 (5 bases each). Germline assignment: CDR1 SGHVS and CDR2 FNYEAQ. The V gene lost 5 bases and the J gene lost 4 bases, with 11 bases spanning the gap. The CDR3 has 13 amino acids. CDR3 coding DNA: TGTGCCAGCAGCAAGACAGCGGTAGAGACCCAGTACTTC. This encodes CASSKTAVETQYF.

The sample holds many counts of this clonotype. The CDR3 DNA reads TGTGCCAGCAGTAAACAGGGAAATAGCAATCAGCCCCAGCATTTT. Translation gives CASSKQGNSNQPQHF. The V gene is TRBV6-5, the J gene TRBJ1-5; D is perhaps TRBD1 (6 bases). The CDR3 runs to 15 residues. V was shortened by 5 bases and J by 0 bases, with 11 bases between the two germline ends. The V gene's germline CDR1 is MNHEY and CDR2 SVGAGI.

In this sample, this clonotype turned up many times. CDR3 sequence: CASSPLRFPKTQYF. CDR3 in DNA: TGTGCCAGCAGCCCCCTCCGTTTCCCTAAAACGCAGTATTTT. The V gene is TRBV3-1, the J gene TRBJ2-3; D gene uncertain. This CDR3 region has 14 residues. The germline V and J ends were trimmed by 4 bases and 9 bases, with 17 bases remaining between them. Germline CDR1 and CDR2: LGHDT and YNNKEL (reference sequence).

Many counts were recorded for this clonotype. The rearrangement joins TRBV5-1 to TRBJ1-1; no firm D call. The ends were cut back, 5 bases at V and 2 bases at J, with 10 bases in the middle. The length of the CDR3 is 13 residues. Germline values: CDR1 SGHRS, CDR2 YFSETQ. CDR3: CASRSGLNTEAFF. CDR3 nucleotides: TGCGCCAGCAGATCAGGCCTTAACACTGAAGCTTTCTTT.

Many counts were recorded for this clonotype. J is TRBJ1-1 and V is TRBV6-5, with D perhaps matching TRBD1 (6 bases). The V gene lost 2 bases and the J gene lost 5 bases, with 9 bases spanning the gap. This CDR3 spans 13 amino acids. Germline lookup yields CDR1 MNHEY and CDR2 SVGAGI. This CDR3 is CASSYEGGTEAFF. The CDR3 DNA is TGTGCCAGCAGTTACGAGGGGGGGACTGAAGCTTTCTTT.

Remarks on this clonotype: A single base separates this from a much larger clone, so it may be a read error. This chain links TRBV20-1 with TRBJ2-7, with TRBD1 as a possible D gene (6 bases). This CDR3 is built from 12 residues. CDR1 and CDR2 (germline): DFQATT, SNEGSKA (reference sequence). Trimming cost V 7 bases and J 3 bases, with 13 bases left between them. CDR3 in amino acids: CSVTWTDYEQYF. DNA for the CDR3: TGCAGTGTTACCTGGACAGACTACGAGCAGTACTTC.

The chain couples TRBV4-2 to TRBJ2-4; D gene ambiguous. Deletions cut 0 bases from V and 0 bases from J, with 15 bases between. CDR1 and CDR2 from the germline V gene are LGHNA and YNFKEQ. The CDR3 covers 18 residues. CDR3 coding DNA: TGTGCCAGCAGCCAAGACGCCCCCTTGGTCCTAGCCAAAAACATTCAGTACTTC. This sequence encodes CASSQDAPLVLAKNIQYF.

This clonotype appeared many times. This chain uses TRBV4-1 with TRBJ2-3; 7 nucleotides align to TRBD1. Trimming removed 6 bases from V and 0 bases from J; junction bases left unmatched: 9. Per the germline V gene, CDR1 is MGHRA and CDR2 is YSYEKL. CDR3 length: 16 residues. This CDR3 is CASRARQGSSTDTQYF. In nucleotides, the CDR3 is TGCGCCAGCAGGGCCAGACAGGGTTCTAGCACAGATACGCAGTATTTT.

Concerning this clonotype itself: A read error may explain this, as a much larger clone is one base away. This chain joins TRBV5-3 and TRBJ1-2; 7 positions agree with TRBD1. TRBV5-3 is marked as an open reading frame, function uncertain. The CDR3 has 13 residues. V shed 10 bases and J 7 bases; nucleotides not matched to a gene: 13. DNA of the CDR3: TGTGCCGGTGGAGGGGGCCCCCACCCTGGCTACACCTTC. This codes for CAGGGGPHPGYTF.

Concerning this clonotype: A much larger clonotype is one base distant, so this may be a read error. The chain links TRBV2 to TRBJ1-5; D unresolved. Germline V gene lookup returns CDR1 SNHLY and CDR2 FYNNEI. The CDR3 spans 17 residues. V was clipped by 7 bases and J by 5 bases, with 24 bases between them. The CDR3, as DNA: TGTGCCAGCAATACAAAGAAGGGCGTAGGGAGTGATCAGCCCCAGCATTTT. Protein: CASNTKKGVGSDQPQHF.